These T cell receptor beta chains were read from a single sample in a study of blood T cell repertoires in COVID-19. TCRdb's copy holds only in-frame clones and misses some; the assay was immunoSEQ multiplex PCR. This sample has 86,000 or so clones, with 82% found just once. The sequenced sample consisted of peripheral blood. Receptors were obtained from a woman of 80 years or more with acute or convalescent COVID-19. Each CDR3 is given with its conserved first and last residue.

>TRBV4-1|TRBJ2-7|17
CASSREQGANPLYEQYF
>TRBV6-1|TRBJ2-5|14
CASSRTGFGETQYF
>TRBV2|TRBJ1-1|13
CASRPSGNTEAFF
>TRBV1|TRBJ2-7|14
CTSSLELGSYEQYF
>TRBV18|TRBJ2-5|14
CASSPGSRLETQYF
>TRBV20-1|TRBJ2-1|11
CSGQREREQFF
>TRBV9|TRBJ2-3|16
CASSVGTSGRVDTQYF
>TRBV19|TRBJ2-1|16
CASSTNDRVDGNEQFF
>TRBV13|TRBJ2-1|15
CASSLSRGLWNEQFF
>TRBV3-1/TRBV3-2|TRBJ2-5|16
CASTQGGRGKQETQYF
>TRBV18|TRBJ2-7|15
CASSPPNRFSYEQYF
>TRBV4-2|TRBJ2-7|15
CASSRSLAGGYEQYF
>TRBV11-2|TRBJ2-3|17
CASSLGLAGGPTDTQYF
>TRBV19|TRBJ1-5|15
CASSLGQPGSQPQHF
>TRBV27|TRBJ2-7|15
CASSLGGVGLYEQYF
>TRBV27|TRBJ1-2|18
CASSLRSSGTGNPYGYTF
>TRBV28|TRBJ1-2|13
CASSTPRNYGYTF
>TRBV6-5|TRBJ1-6|13
CATRSSGDSPLHF
>TRBV7-2|TRBJ2-4|14
CASSFGEFKDIQYF
>TRBV19|TRBJ2-1|16
CASSISRGTTYNEQFF
>TRBV7-9|TRBJ2-5|13
CASSLAGVGTQYF
>TRBV9|TRBJ1-2|11
CASSVQDGYTF
>TRBV6-1|TRBJ1-5|15
CASSETGGMNQPQHF
>TRBV5-1|TRBJ1-1|14
CASSLYRGETEAFF
>TRBV5-1|TRBJ1-4|15
CASSSSRALGEKLFF
>TRBV5-1|TRBJ1-1|15
CASSYWGHINTEAFF
>TRBV5-1|TRBJ2-5|17
CASSFPPSGRPGETQYF
>TRBV7-9|TRBJ1-5|14
CASSSDRAGQPQHF
>TRBV18|TRBJ1-1|15
CASSRTDGVGTEAFF
>TRBV28|TRBJ2-7|13
CASSSGLPKEQYF
>TRBV3-1/TRBV3-2|TRBJ2-5|17
CASSLLPAGGGPGDQYF
>TRBV6-5|TRBJ1-6|15
CASSLVRTENSPLHF
>TRBV7-9|TRBJ1-5|15
CASSLAGQHNQPQHF
>TRBV18|TRBJ2-2|14
CASSPEYRAGELFF
>TRBV2|TRBJ1-5|13
CASSDRVKQPQHF
>TRBV4-1|TRBJ2-3|15
CASSQELPKRDTQYF
>TRBV7-3|TRBJ2-1|15
CASSKAGGLTDEQFF
>TRBV7-2|TRBJ2-6|15
CASSLERLQANVLTF
>TRBV10-1|TRBJ2-2|13
CASKATRSGELFF
>TRBV6-5|TRBJ2-7|11
CASLGAHEQYF